The clone carrying this T cell receptor beta chain has a count of ten or more. As yet, its antigen is unknown. The record originates from a study of T-cell memory formation after mild COVID-19. In germline, CDR1 is SGHDN, CDR2 FVKESK. CDR3 length: 16 amino acids. J was trimmed by 7 bases and V by 1 base; bases with no gene match: 7. Constant-segment-primed 5'RACE gave TCR alpha and TCR beta cDNA libraries with sample barcodes and UMIs. From the 5' RACE reads, TCRdb called clonotypes with MiXCR, one entry per CDR3 protein. This table has tens of thousands of distinct CDR3 sequences, about 21% appearing once. Overall study results and limits: Among CD4+ contracting clones, most were CM and EM, and CD8+ ones EMRA.

This sequence joins TRBV14 and TRBJ2-1; 10 bases are shared with TRBD2. This TCR came from an adult who had mild COVID-19 (a few samples of this study predate the infection). Cell type and time point are not known. The specimen was PBMCs or a T cell subset sorted from them (not recorded which). The CDR3 spells CASSQGGAGGRNEQFF. DNA for the CDR3: TGTGCCAGCAGCCAAGGAGGAGCGGGGGGGCGTAATGAGCAGTTCTTC.